The clone carrying this T cell receptor beta chain was observed a handful of times. Of the isolated RNA, all was reverse transcribed, and so the sequenced material was expressed TCRB transcripts. The data were produced by immunoSEQ multiplex PCR, yet TCRdb's version contains in-frame clones alone and is incomplete. The sample yields some 270,000 clones, approximately 8% seen once. The entry originates in a study of beta chain features in type 1 diabetes. The CDR3 consists of 15 residues. The germline V gene has CDR1 SGHDN and CDR2 FVKESK. The junction had 7 bases not matched to a gene; V was cut back by 4 bases and J by 6 bases.

This TCR was recovered from a woman in her late teens or twenties in good health. The chain recombines TRBV14 with TRBJ2-2; 8 nucleotides agree with TRBD1. The sample taken for sequencing was central memory CD4+ T cells from blood. CDR3 coding DNA: TGTGCCAGCAGCCCCAGGGGGCAGGCGTCCGGGGAGCTGTTTTTT. Translation gives CASSPRGQASGELFF.